This record concerns one T cell receptor (beta chain) sequence. What it recognizes is unknown. These data come from a study of cytomegalovirus exposure and HLA in healthy donors. A multiplex PCR was run with 60 Vbeta primers and 13 Jbeta primers. Original handling: A later analysis counted around 74 million unique TCR beta chains, 9.5 million to 13 million shared. TCRdb's copy holds only in-frame clones and misses some; the assay was immunoSEQ multiplex PCR. The V and J calls and clone size were taken over from that table, and D and trimming were inferred from the DNA. The sample data list more than 95,000 clones. The trim removed 4 bases at V and 7 bases at J, leaving 0 bases unmatched. Looked up from germline, CDR1 is SGHNT and CDR2 is YYREEE (reference sequence). The CDR3 totals 14 residues. Study findings and constraints: Later analysis placed DRB1 highest and HLA-C lowest in TCR association rates, which differed by HLA locus. Equally common other TCR beta chains were less clonally expanded than HLA-associated ones, a later analysis found.

Sample: PBMCs. The receptor comes from a middle-aged man in good health and CMV-seronegative. The V gene is TRBV5-4, the J gene TRBJ2-1; 15 nucleotides align to TRBD2. The CDR3 nucleotides are TGTGCCAGCAGCGGGACTAGCGGGAGGAATGAGCAGTTCTTC. Protein: CASSGTSGRNEQFF.